The rows below give T cell receptor beta chains drawn from one sample of a study of cytomegalovirus exposure and HLA in healthy donors. Profiled with immunoSEQ multiplex PCR; TCRdb holds only in-frame clones, not every one. Found here are roughly 250,000 clones, 84% of them singletons; the top ten hold approximately 2%. Sample: PBMCs. The receptor source for this set is a woman aged 40 to 50 in good health and CMV-seropositive. CDR3s include the opening cysteine and the closing phenylalanine or tryptophan. Fields, in order: V gene, D gene, clone size, J gene, CDR3 DNA, CDR3 protein. D genes are given only for firm matches. Clone size is stated in some rows and not others, as once, few, many or a class when expanded.

v_call: TRBV28
d_call: TRBD2
clone_size: -
j_call: TRBJ2-1
cdr3_nt: TGTGCCACCTCCATAGCGGGAGAGGACGATGAGCAGTTCTTC
cdr3_aa: CATSIAGEDDEQFF

v_call: TRBV27
d_call: TRBD1
clone_size: few
j_call: TRBJ1-4
cdr3_nt: TGTGCCAGCAGCCCCATGGGACAGCCTAATGAAAAACTGTTTTTT
cdr3_aa: CASSPMGQPNEKLFF

v_call: TRBV7-9
d_call: TRBD1
clone_size: -
j_call: TRBJ1-2
cdr3_nt: TGTGCCAGCAGCGGGCTACAGGGGTCTAACTATGGCTACACCTTC
cdr3_aa: CASSGLQGSNYGYTF

v_call: TRBV27
d_call: TRBD1
clone_size: -
j_call: TRBJ1-2
cdr3_nt: TGTGCCAGCCAAGCGGGAGGGGGCGATCGTAACTATGGCTACACCTTC
cdr3_aa: CASQAGGGDRNYGYTF

v_call: TRBV6-6
d_call: -
clone_size: -
j_call: TRBJ1-3
cdr3_nt: TGTGCCAGCAAAGTAGGACAGTACTCTGGAAACACCATATATTTT
cdr3_aa: CASKVGQYSGNTIYF

v_call: TRBV9
d_call: -
clone_size: -
j_call: TRBJ2-6
cdr3_nt: TGTGCCAGCAGCGCCACAACAGGGTACGGGGCCAACGTCCTGACTTTC
cdr3_aa: CASSATTGYGANVLTF

v_call: TRBV12-5
d_call: -
clone_size: once
j_call: TRBJ2-7
cdr3_nt: TGTGCTAGTGGTAAGGAAGCAGGGGCCTACGAGCAGTACTTC
cdr3_aa: CASGKEAGAYEQYF

v_call: TRBV5-1
d_call: TRBD1
clone_size: -
j_call: TRBJ1-5
cdr3_nt: TGCGCCAGCAGCCTCGGGACAGGGGGCGATCAGCCCCAGCATTTT
cdr3_aa: CASSLGTGGDQPQHF

v_call: TRBV2
d_call: -
clone_size: -
j_call: TRBJ2-1
cdr3_nt: TGTGCCAGCAGTTGGAGTGCCTTAAGGGGTGAGCAGTTCTTC
cdr3_aa: CASSWSALRGEQFF

v_call: TRBV4-3
d_call: TRBD2
clone_size: -
j_call: TRBJ2-1
cdr3_nt: TGCGCCAGCCTGGGGGGGGCGGGAGGCAATGAGCAGTTCTTC
cdr3_aa: CASLGGAGGNEQFF

v_call: TRBV6-6
d_call: TRBD1
clone_size: -
j_call: TRBJ1-5
cdr3_nt: TGTGCCAGCGGCGTGGGACAGGGGGCCCCCCAGCATTTT
cdr3_aa: CASGVGQGAPQHF

v_call: TRBV19
d_call: -
clone_size: -
j_call: TRBJ2-4
cdr3_nt: TGTGCCAGTAATTATTGGTTCGGGGAAAACATTCAGTACTTC
cdr3_aa: CASNYWFGENIQYF

v_call: TRBV28
d_call: TRBD1
clone_size: once
j_call: TRBJ2-1
cdr3_nt: TGTGCCAGCAGACTCGGACAGGCGGGTAGCAATGAGCAGTTCTTC
cdr3_aa: CASRLGQAGSNEQFF

v_call: TRBV19
d_call: TRBD1
clone_size: -
j_call: TRBJ1-1
cdr3_nt: TGTGCCAGTAGTAGAAACAGGGGAGAAAACACTGAAGCTTTCTTT
cdr3_aa: CASSRNRGENTEAFF

v_call: TRBV6-6
d_call: -
clone_size: -
j_call: TRBJ2-3
cdr3_nt: TGTGCCAGCAACATGGCCCGGGGGGCCACAGATACGCAGTATTTT
cdr3_aa: CASNMARGATDTQYF

v_call: TRBV28
d_call: TRBD2
clone_size: -
j_call: TRBJ2-3
cdr3_nt: TGTGCCAGCAGTCTTAGCGGGAGGGCACCAGATACGCAGTATTTT
cdr3_aa: CASSLSGRAPDTQYF

v_call: TRBV9
d_call: -
clone_size: few
j_call: TRBJ2-1
cdr3_nt: TGTGCCAGCAGCGTAGTGGGCAGCAGGAGGGGTCCGAGCAATGAGCAGTTCTTC
cdr3_aa: CASSVVGSRRGPSNEQFF

v_call: TRBV6-5
d_call: TRBD2
clone_size: -
j_call: TRBJ2-5
cdr3_nt: TGTGCCAGCAGTTACTCTGCGGGAGTAGGTTGGGAGCAGTACTTC
cdr3_aa: CASSYSAGVGWEQYF

v_call: TRBV5-1
d_call: -
clone_size: few
j_call: TRBJ2-2
cdr3_nt: TGCGCCAGCAGCTTCTTACAGGGGCCCAACCTTAGCGGCGGGGAGCTGTTTTTT
cdr3_aa: CASSFLQGPNLSGGELFF

v_call: TRBV7-2
d_call: -
clone_size: once
j_call: TRBJ2-1
cdr3_nt: TGTGCCACCAGTCCCTCTCTATACAATGAGCAGTTCTTC
cdr3_aa: CATSPSLYNEQFF